Reported below is one T cell receptor beta chain. Its specificity is unknown. Germline and junction disagree at one end, which may indicate a read error. The CDR3 is 14 amino acids. Looked up from germline, CDR1 is WSHSY and CDR2 is SAAADI. The sample originates from a study of shared clonotypes between healthy human individuals. Study conclusions and caveats: Non-shared clonotypes had lower generation probabilities than those shared by all four donors.

All donors qualified as healthy HIV-negative adults and had experienced no recent acute infections or vaccinations. At deep level, the assay was performed. Original analysis: With immunoSEQ giving junction-only sequences and no quality scores, filtering differed. The assay was immunoSEQ multiplex PCR, and TCRdb's table has in-frame clones only and misses some. That table furnishes V, J and clone size, whereas the DNA furnished D and trimming. This table has 180,000 or so clones, 85% to 95% appearing once. Sequencing was done on a sample of naive CD4+ T cells sorted from blood. Subset in this sample: CD45RA+ positively selected. The clonotype comes from a young woman in good health. The rearrangement links TRBV10-2 to TRBJ1-1, with D possibly TRBD1 on 6 matching bases. As DNA, the CDR3 is TGCGCCAGCAGGGAGTACAGGGTTGGGACTGAAGCTTTCTTT. This sequence encodes CASREYRVGTEAFF.